This entry lists 18 T cell receptor beta chains sequenced from one sample in a study of blood T cells in healthy people across ages. A second PCR of about 7 to 11 cycles used a sample-barcoded 5' primer and a J-beta primer mix. In TCRdb, the 5' RACE reads were re-called with MiXCR into one record per CDR3 protein. In the table there are fewer than 2,000,000 distinct CDR3 sequences, 35% to 50% of which are singletons. Input material: blood. All receptors derive from a human donor in good health.

This clonotype was seen more than once but under ten times. The chain employs TRBV4-2 and TRBJ2-5, with 7 bases aligning to TRBD2. CDR3 size: 17 residues. J gave up 5 bases and V 2 bases, and 14 bases lay outside the gene matches. Germline V CDR1 and CDR2: LGHNA, YNFKEQ. CDR3 nucleotide sequence: TGTGCCAGCAGCCAATCCATAGCGGGTGGTGGTTGGGAGACCCAGTACTTC. Its protein is CASSQSIAGGGWETQYF.

The V call is TRBV6-2 or TRBV6-3, the J call TRBJ2-1, with D possibly matching TRBD2 (5 bases). The V end lost 11 bases, the J end lost 8 bases, and 16 bases lay between the germline ends. CDR1 and CDR2 from the germline V gene are MNHEY and SVGEGT. CDR3 length: 12 amino acids. For the CDR3, the DNA is TGTGCCTACAGCAGTGGAGGCCATGAGCAGTTCTTC. It is translated as CAYSSGGHEQFF.

To note about this clonotype: A much larger clone lies one base from this, so it may be a read error. The chain joins TRBV3-1 to TRBJ2-1, with 7 positions matching TRBD2. V lost 1 base to trimming and J lost 2 bases; unmatched junction nucleotides: 2. The germline V gene encodes CDR1 LGHDT and CDR2 YNNKEL (reference sequence). The CDR3 loop spans 15 amino acids. As DNA, the CDR3 is TGTGCCAGCAGCCAAGTCGGGAGGACCTACAATGAGCAGTTCTTC. This gives the protein CASSQVGRTYNEQFF.

This chain joins TRBV7-9 and TRBJ1-2; D may be TRBD1 (5 bases). Germline V lookup: CDR1 SEHNR, CDR2 FQNEAQ (reference sequence). The CDR3 sequence is 14 residues long. Trimming left V 2 bases short and J 6 bases short, with 13 bases between. The CDR3 DNA sequence: TGTGCCAGCAGCTTACAGGTGCAGGGTGATGGCTACACCTTC. This codes for CASSLQVQGDGYTF.

This clonotype came up a few times. This chain joins TRBV7-9 and TRBJ2-5, with 11 bases that match TRBD1. The CDR3 has 16 residues. V was clipped by 1 base and J by 6 bases; unmatched bases: 7. Germline CDR1 is SEHNR and CDR2 is FQNEAQ (reference sequence). CDR3: CASSLVGQGAWKTQYF. The CDR3 region has the DNA TGTGCCAGCAGCTTAGTAGGACAGGGGGCTTGGAAGACCCAGTACTTC.

Only a few counts were recorded for this clonotype. The chain has TRBV6-6 and TRBJ2-7, with TRBD2 matching over 16 bases. In germline, CDR1 is MNHNY, CDR2 SVGAGI (reference sequence). Unmatched junction bases numbered 1, after V lost 8 bases and J lost 3 bases. This CDR3 comprises 14 residues. The CDR3 nucleotides read TGTGCCAGCGGGACTAGCGGGGGGGACTACGAGCAGTACTTC. The encoded protein is CASGTSGGDYEQYF.

This clonotype came up a few times. The CDR3 DNA reads TGCAGTGCTAGAGGTAGTCCAGATACGCAGTATTTT. This sequence encodes CSARGSPDTQYF. This chain joins TRBV20-1 and TRBJ2-3; D gene ambiguous. The V end lost 1 base, the J end lost 4 bases, and 6 bases lay between the germline ends. The CDR3 has 12 amino acids. Germline lookup yields CDR1 DFQATT and CDR2 SNEGSKA (reference sequence).

Notes on this clonotype: One end of the junction does not line up with germline, which may come from a read error. The rearrangement uses TRBV29-1 and TRBJ2-3; the match to TRBD2 covers 8 bases. The CDR3 is 15 amino acids. Germline lookup yields CDR1 SQVTM and CDR2 ANQGSEA. The CDR3 is CSVEGLGVLTDAQYF. The CDR3 DNA reads TGCAGCGTTGAGGGACTAGGCGTGCTGACAGATGCGCAGTATTTT.

The rearrangement links TRBV28 to TRBJ2-5, with D perhaps TRBD2 (5 bases). Trimming took 8 bases from V and 2 from J, leaving 15 bases between them. The CDR3 totals 14 residues. Per the germline V gene, CDR1 is MDHEN and CDR2 is SYDVKM. The CDR3, as DNA: TGTGCCAGCTTGGGCCCAGCGGAGCAAGAGACCCAGTACTTC. Amino acids: CASLGPAEQETQYF.

V is TRBV9 and J is TRBJ2-1; 10 bases are a match to TRBD2. Unmatched junction bases numbered 8, after V lost 4 bases and J lost 7 bases. Germline V gene lookup returns CDR1 SGDLS and CDR2 YYNGEE. The CDR3 length is 15 residues. The CDR3 nucleotides read TGTGCCAGCAGCTTCGAGCGGGGGGGCTTTAATGAGCAGTTCTTC. This gives the protein CASSFERGGFNEQFF.

V is TRBV29-1 and J is TRBJ1-2; D gene unclear. The CDR3 length is 12 residues. Germline V lookup: CDR1 SQVTM, CDR2 ANQGSEA. The V and J ends lost 7 bases and 1 base respectively, with 10 bases between them. The DNA for the CDR3 is TGCAGCGCGACTCAAGTTAACTATGGCTACACCTTC. As protein: CSATQVNYGYTF. The variable domain in full, with the rest retrieved from reference TRBV29-1 and TRBJ1-2, is SAVISQKPSRDICQRGTSLTIQCQVDSQVTMMFWYRQQPGQSLTLIATANQGSEATYESGFVIDKFPISRPNLTFSTLTVSNMSPEDSSIYLCSATQVNYGYTFGSGTRLTVV.

The chain joins TRBV11-2 to TRBJ2-6, with 7 bases identical to TRBD1. J gave up 2 bases and V 0 bases, and 4 bases lay outside the gene matches. CDR1 SGHAT and CDR2 FQNNGV come from the germline V gene. The CDR3 sequence is 17 residues long. The CDR3 sequence: CASSLDKGAAGANVLTF. In DNA form, the CDR3 reads TGTGCCAGCAGCTTAGATAAGGGGGCTGCTGGGGCCAACGTCCTGACTTTC.

This clonotype was seen only a few times. This chain links TRBV4-1 with TRBJ2-1, with D hard to call. This CDR3 has 14 amino acids. V lost 0 bases and J lost 6, with 9 bases in between. Germline-derived CDR1 and CDR2 are MGHRA and YSYEKL. CDR3 bases: TGCGCCAGCAGCCAAGACGATAGTGCCAATGAGCAGTTCTTC. It specifies CASSQDDSANEQFF.

The rearrangement joins TRBV12-3 or TRBV12-4 to TRBJ1-2; weak D call: TRBD1 (5 bases). This CDR3 contains 15 residues. V was clipped by 6 bases and J by 4 bases, with 18 bases between them. The CDR3 DNA is TGTGCCAGCAGCGGCGGGCCGGGGGAGGTCTATGGCTACACCTTC. This sequence encodes CASSGGPGEVYGYTF.

CDR3 sequence: CASSRQRSSYEQYF. The CDR3 nucleotides read TGTGCCAGCAGTCGACAGAGGAGTTCCTACGAGCAGTACTTC. The genes are TRBV27 and TRBJ2-7; D may be TRBD1 (5 bases). The germline CDR1 and CDR2 sequences are MNHEY and SMNVEV (reference sequence). The CDR3 contains 14 residues. V was clipped by 5 bases and J by 1 base, with 12 bases between them.

This chain links TRBV7-2 with TRBJ1-2, with D possibly TRBD1 on 5 matching bases. CDR1 and CDR2 from the germline V gene are SGHTA and FQGNSA. This CDR3 comprises 15 residues. V lost 1 base, J lost 7 bases, and 16 bases lay in between. This CDR3 reads CASSLDGAGPSGYTF. The CDR3 region has the DNA TGTGCCAGCAGCTTAGACGGCGCAGGGCCTTCTGGCTACACCTTC.

This clonotype was seen more than once but under ten times. The J gene is TRBJ2-4, the V gene TRBV15; D uncertain. This CDR3 has 11 residues. V lost 3 bases and J 15 bases, leaving 12 bases between the germline ends. Germline V gene lookup returns CDR1 LNHNV and CDR2 YYDKDF (reference sequence). The CDR3 is CATSSGISRYF. DNA of the CDR3: TGTGCCACCAGCAGTGGGATTAGCCGGTACTTC.

Only a few counts were recorded for this clonotype. The chain has TRBV7-2 and TRBJ1-2; a possible D gene is TRBD1 (6 bases). Germline CDR1 reads SGHTA; CDR2 reads FQGNSA. V was cut by 5 bases and J by 0 bases, with 13 bases left in between. CDR3 size: 15 residues. The CDR3, as DNA: TGTGCCAGCAGCCGTGGACAGTCGGCTAACTATGGCTACACCTTC. Translating it yields CASSRGQSANYGYTF.